These 14 T cell receptor beta chains were sequenced from one sample in a study of blood T cell repertoires in COVID-19. Sequenced by immunoSEQ multiplex PCR; TCRdb stores in-frame clones only, minus some. The table shows 200,000 to 250,000 clones, with 70% to 90% occurring only once. The sequencing input was peripheral blood. The source is a woman between 18 and 29 years old who had recovered from COVID-19.

The rearrangement links TRBV30 to TRBJ1-1; D gene unclear. V dropped 1 base and J dropped 0 bases, with 12 bases sitting between them. Germline CDR1 is GTSNPN and CDR2 is SVGIG (reference sequence). The CDR3 runs 15 residues. Written as DNA, the CDR3 is TGTGCCTGGAGTGCTCCATCACGGTTGAACACTGAAGCTTTCTTT. The encoded protein is CAWSAPSRLNTEAFF.

In this sample, this clone turned up a few times. The chain couples TRBV30 to TRBJ2-7, with D possibly TRBD1 on 5 matching bases. The length of the CDR3 is 15 residues. Germline CDR1 reads GTSNPN; CDR2 reads SVGIG (reference sequence). V lost 0 bases and J lost 2, with 14 bases in between. CDR3 in amino acids: CAWSVVQGRTYEQYF. In nucleotides, the CDR3 is TGTGCCTGGAGTGTAGTGCAGGGCAGAACCTACGAGCAGTACTTC.

The rearrangement joins TRBV15 to TRBJ1-2; D might be TRBD1 (5 bases). Per the germline V gene, CDR1 is LNHNV and CDR2 is YYDKDF (reference sequence). The V gene lost 2 bases and the J gene lost 1 base, with 14 bases spanning the gap. The CDR3 consists of 16 residues. CDR3 sequence: CATSRLRGGNNYGYTF. The DNA of the CDR3 is TGTGCCACCAGCAGACTCCGCGGGGGGAATAACTATGGCTACACCTTC. Full variable domain (outside the CDR3, taken from reference TRBV15 and TRBJ1-2): DAMVIQNPRYQVTQFGKPVTLSCSQTLNHNVMYWYQQKSSQAPKLLFHYYDKDFNNEADTPDNFQSRRPNTSFCFLDIRSPGLGDTAMYLCATSRLRGGNNYGYTFGSGTRLTVV.

V usage is TRBV19 and J usage is TRBJ2-7; 9 bases fit TRBD2. This CDR3 spans 14 amino acids. Germline lookup yields CDR1 LNHDA and CDR2 SQIVND (reference sequence). The V gene end was trimmed by 3 bases and the J gene end by 4 bases; junction bases not matched to a gene: 4. The CDR3 DNA is TGTGCCAGTAGTATCTGGCTAGCGGGGTACGAGCAGTACTTC. Translated, it gives CASSIWLAGYEQYF.

This CDR3 is CASSLTGGGNTIYF. The CDR3 DNA sequence: TGTGCCAGCAGCTTGACAGGGGGTGGAAACACCATATATTTT. The V gene is TRBV11-2, the J gene TRBJ1-3; TRBD1 matches at 9 bases. The V gene end was trimmed by 3 bases and the J gene end by 3 bases; junction bases not matched to a gene: 0. The germline V gene has CDR1 SGHAT and CDR2 FQNNGV. The length of the CDR3 is 14 residues.

The sample holds one count of this clone. The chain combines TRBV5-4 with TRBJ2-5, with TRBD1 identical over 11 bases. The CDR3 is 19 amino acids. The V and J ends lost 0 bases and 2 bases, in that order; junction bases with no gene match: 12. In germline, CDR1 is SGHNT, CDR2 YYREEE (reference sequence). For the CDR3, the DNA is TGTGCCAGCAGCTTGGGCGGCCGGGGGACAGGGGGAAGGCAAGAGACCCAGTACTTC. Amino acid sequence: CASSLGGRGTGGRQETQYF.

The chain is built from TRBV7-9 and TRBJ2-1, with a weak D call TRBD1 (6 bases). CDR3 length: 14 amino acids. CDR1 and CDR2 (germline): SEHNR, FQNEAQ (reference sequence). V lost 7 bases and J lost 5, with 15 bases in between. The CDR3 nucleotides are TGTGCCAGCAAATCGAGACAGGTAGACAATGAGCAGTTCTTC. It is translated as CASKSRQVDNEQFF.

The rearrangement links TRBV12-2 to TRBJ1-6. TRBV12-2 is labeled a pseudogene. This CDR3 is built from 15 residues. CDR3 nucleotide sequence: TGTGCAAGTCGCATCATACTCCTCCTTAATTCACCCCTCCACTTT. Amino acids: CASRIILLLNSPLHF.

The genes are TRBV4-3 and TRBJ2-3, with a tentative D call TRBD2 (6 bases). V was cut by 0 bases and J by 2 bases, with 12 bases left in between. This CDR3 region has 16 residues. Germline V gives CDR1 LGHNA, CDR2 YSLEER. CDR3 in DNA: TGCGCCAGCAGCCAAGACCCGGGACTCTTCACAGATACGCAGTATTTT. It yields the protein CASSQDPGLFTDTQYF.

The chain couples TRBV6-1 to TRBJ2-7; 8 bases align to TRBD1. Germline V gene lookup returns CDR1 MNHNS and CDR2 SASEGT. Trimming took 0 bases from V and 4 from J; bases not matched to a gene: 2. The CDR3 loop spans 14 amino acids. The CDR3 DNA sequence: TGTGCCAGCAGTGAAGCCCGACAGGGGTACGAGCAGTACTTC. Protein product: CASSEARQGYEQYF.

This clone has a single count. Other DNA sequences in this specimen translate into the identical CDR3. V is TRBV7-2 and J is TRBJ2-7, with unresolved D. The CDR3 has 12 amino acids. Germline V gives CDR1 SGHTA, CDR2 FQGNSA. With 4 bases removed from V and 1 base from J, the gap between germline ends came to 5 bases. The DNA for the CDR3 is TGTGCCAGCAGCTCACTTTCCTACGAGCAGTACTTC. Translated: CASSSLSYEQYF.

The J gene is TRBJ1-2, the V gene TRBV4-2; tentatively, D is TRBD1 (5 bases). CDR1 LGHNA and CDR2 YNFKEQ come from the germline V gene. The CDR3 extends over 15 amino acids. Trimming removed 0 bases from V and 2 bases from J, with 10 bases in between. CDR3 amino acids: CASSQEGRANYGYTF. Here the CDR3 DNA reads TGTGCCAGCAGCCAAGAGGGCAGGGCGAACTATGGCTACACCTTC.

The chain couples TRBV9 to TRBJ2-3, with D possibly TRBD2 on 6 matching bases. Germline CDR1 and CDR2: SGDLS and YYNGEE. V dropped 0 bases and J dropped 1 base, with 15 bases sitting between them. The CDR3 is 17 residues long. The CDR3 is CASSVAGEVWGTDTQYF. For the CDR3, the DNA is TGTGCCAGCAGCGTAGCGGGAGAGGTGTGGGGCACAGATACGCAGTATTTT.

A word on this clone: A much larger clone lies one base from this, so it may be a read error. V gene TRBV18 combines with J gene TRBJ1-2; the D gene is possibly TRBD1 (5 bases). CDR1 and CDR2 (germline): KGHSH, LQKENI. CDR3 length equals 13 residues. Trimming left V 4 bases short and J 2 bases short, with 8 bases between. The CDR3 coding sequence is TGTGCCAGCTCACAGGACAAAAACTATGGCTACACCTTC. This gives the protein CASSQDKNYGYTF.